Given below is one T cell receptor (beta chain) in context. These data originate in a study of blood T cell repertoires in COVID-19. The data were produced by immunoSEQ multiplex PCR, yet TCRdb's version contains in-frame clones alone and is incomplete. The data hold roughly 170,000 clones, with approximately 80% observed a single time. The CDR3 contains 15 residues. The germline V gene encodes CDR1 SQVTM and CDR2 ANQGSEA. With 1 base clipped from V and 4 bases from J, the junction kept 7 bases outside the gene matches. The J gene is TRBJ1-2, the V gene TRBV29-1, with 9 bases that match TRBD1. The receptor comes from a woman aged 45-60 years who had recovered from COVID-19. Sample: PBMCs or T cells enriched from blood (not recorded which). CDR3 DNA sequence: TGCAGCGTTGAAGGGGCGGGACAGGGCTTCTATGGCTACACCTTC. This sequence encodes CSVEGAGQGFYGYTF.